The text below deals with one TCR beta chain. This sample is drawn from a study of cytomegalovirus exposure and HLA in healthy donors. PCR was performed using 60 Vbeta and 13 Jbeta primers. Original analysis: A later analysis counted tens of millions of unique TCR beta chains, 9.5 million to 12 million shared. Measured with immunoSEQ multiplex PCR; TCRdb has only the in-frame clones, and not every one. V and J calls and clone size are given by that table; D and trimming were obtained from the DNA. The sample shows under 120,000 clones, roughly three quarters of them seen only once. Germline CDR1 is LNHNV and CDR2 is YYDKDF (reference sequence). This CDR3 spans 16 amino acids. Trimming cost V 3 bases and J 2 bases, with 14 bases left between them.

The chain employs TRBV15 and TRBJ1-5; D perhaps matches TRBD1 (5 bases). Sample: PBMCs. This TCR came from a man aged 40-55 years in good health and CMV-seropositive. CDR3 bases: TGTGCCACCAGCAGCCTCCAGTCGGGGGGCAATCAGCCCCAGCATTTT. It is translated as CATSSLQSGGNQPQHF.